These T cell receptor beta chains were read from a single sample in a study of Graves' ophthalmopathy and Graves' hyperthyroidism. TCRdb reanalysed the multiplex PCR reads using MiXCR and keeps one entry per CDR3 protein. The sample lists about 380,000 distinct CDR3 sequences, 15% occurring once. The sequenced sample consisted of peripheral blood. These TCRs come from a young woman with stable Graves' hyperthyroidism. Both conserved end residues are part of each CDR3.

V	J	length	CDR3
TRBV20-1	TRBJ2-7	15	CSARAPGTGPYEQYF
TRBV4-1	TRBJ1-1	15	CASSTGAYLNTEAFF
TRBV6-1	TRBJ2-2	16	CASSSPKGTGPGELFF
TRBV3-1	TRBJ2-7	14	CASSQDHSPRGQYF
TRBV18	TRBJ1-5	13	CASSPGAAPAQHF
TRBV6-1	TRBJ1-6	15	CASSDGNIDNSPLHF
TRBV6-1	TRBJ1-2	15	CASRETARLGAGYTF
TRBV14	TRBJ1-1	15	CASSNGQLMNTEAFF
TRBV6-5	TRBJ2-5	14	CASSLREPQETQYF
TRBV6-2/TRBV6-3	TRBJ1-1	14	CASRNRDENTEAFF
TRBV6-5	TRBJ1-2	11	CASRWQGGYTF
TRBV5-1	TRBJ2-7	17	CASSWTSGFLLSYEQYF
TRBV14	TRBJ2-5	14	CASSQGPLVETQYF
TRBV7-3	TRBJ1-1	14	CASSTHPAGGEAFF
TRBV6-5	TRBJ2-5	16	CASSSGDRGRGETQYF
TRBV6-5	TRBJ1-3	14	CASSPVRSGNTIYF
TRBV6-1	TRBJ1-1	13	CASSEAWATEAFF
TRBV29-1	TRBJ1-2	11	CSVETRYGYTF
TRBV19	TRBJ1-2	15	CASSIDAGRATGYTF
TRBV11-3	TRBJ2-2	15	CASHPMVSPTGELFF
TRBV5-1	TRBJ2-2	19	CASRPTGELRGGNTGELFF
TRBV12-3/TRBV12-4	TRBJ1-3	13	CASSLTSGNTIYF
TRBV7-2	TRBJ2-5	16	CASSLGVSGSGETQYF
TRBV12-3/TRBV12-4	TRBJ2-7	15	CASSFYRDRGYEQYF
TRBV6-1	TRBJ1-1	13	CASTNLPGTEAFF
TRBV12-3/TRBV12-4	TRBJ1-1	12	CASVGRTTEAFF
TRBV2	TRBJ2-7	13	CASSEGWSYEQYF
TRBV7-2	TRBJ2-5	13	CASSLRTGETQYF
TRBV12-3/TRBV12-4	TRBJ2-7	13	CASSERVQGEQYF
TRBV7-2	TRBJ2-5	14	CAISLVPMAETQYF
TRBV6-1	TRBJ1-2	10	CATGESGYTF
TRBV12-3/TRBV12-4	TRBJ1-5	14	CASSGAGRRLSQHF
TRBV20-1	TRBJ1-2	14	CSAIEDLTNYGYTF
TRBV20-1	TRBJ2-7	15	CSAFLGGTGGSEQYF
TRBV12-3/TRBV12-4	TRBJ1-6	16	CASSLPRTGYNSPLHF
TRBV2	TRBJ2-5	15	CASSRDRALGETQYF